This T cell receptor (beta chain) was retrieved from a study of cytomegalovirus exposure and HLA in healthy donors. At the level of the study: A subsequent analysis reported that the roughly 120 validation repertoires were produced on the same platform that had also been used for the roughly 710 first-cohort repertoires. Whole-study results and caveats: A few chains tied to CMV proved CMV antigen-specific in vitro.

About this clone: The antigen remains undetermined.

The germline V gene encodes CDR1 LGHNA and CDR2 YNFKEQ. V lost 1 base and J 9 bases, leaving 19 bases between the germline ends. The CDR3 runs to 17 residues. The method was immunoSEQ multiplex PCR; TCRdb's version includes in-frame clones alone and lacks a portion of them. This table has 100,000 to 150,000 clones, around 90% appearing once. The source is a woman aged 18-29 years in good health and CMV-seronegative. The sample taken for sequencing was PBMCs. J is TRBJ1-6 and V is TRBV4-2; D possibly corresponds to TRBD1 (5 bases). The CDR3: CASSQADQDNVFSPLHF. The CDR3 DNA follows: TGTGCCAGCAGCCAAGCGGACCAGGACAACGTATTTTCACCCCTCCACTTT.